The 11 T cell receptor beta chains below were found in one sample sequenced in a study of blood T cell repertoires in COVID-19. Method: immunoSEQ multiplex PCR; TCRdb's copy keeps in-frame clones and lacks some. Found here are around 96,000 clones, about 95% of them singletons; the top ten hold around 4.2%. The sequencing sample was made of peripheral blood. Source of these receptors: a human donor with active COVID-19. The donor label of this sample is uncertain.

The chain employs TRBV24-1 and TRBJ2-5, with a weak D call TRBD1 (6 bases). The germline CDR1 and CDR2 sequences are KGHDR and SFDVKD. The CDR3 has 16 residues. V lost 2 bases and J lost 1, with 13 bases in between. The CDR3: CATSDSPQGRQETQYF. The CDR3 nucleotides read TGTGCCACCAGTGATTCGCCCCAGGGGCGCCAAGAGACCCAGTACTTC.

The chain has TRBV9 and TRBJ2-1; TRBD1 might be the D (5 bases). The CDR3 extends over 15 amino acids. V was shortened by 0 bases and J by 0 bases, with 7 bases between the two germline ends. Germline loops: CDR1 SGDLS, CDR2 YYNGEE. DNA of the CDR3: TGTGCCAGCAGCGTAGGACAGAGCTCCTACAATGAGCAGTTCTTC. Its protein product is CASSVGQSSYNEQFF.

The chain recombines TRBV4-1 with TRBJ2-7, with TRBD1 matching over 10 bases. Germline lookup yields CDR1 MGHRA and CDR2 YSYEKL. The CDR3 is made up of 16 amino acids. V trimming: 0 bases; J trimming: 4 bases; junction bases outside the gene matches: 6. Written as DNA, the CDR3 is TGCGCCAGCAGCCAAGATACCGGGACAGGGGTTTACGAGCAGTACTTC. Its translation is CASSQDTGTGVYEQYF.

The chain recombines TRBV5-4 with TRBJ1-5; no clear D. The V end was cut by 3 bases, the J end by 10 bases, with 11 bases between. The CDR3 has 12 residues. CDR1 and CDR2 (germline): SGHNT, YYREEE (reference sequence). CDR3 in amino acids: CASSSEVGPQHF. The CDR3 DNA sequence: TGTGCCAGCAGCTCGGAGGTCGGTCCCCAGCATTTT. The full variable domain, in which reference TRBV5-4 and TRBJ1-5 provide the parts outside the CDR3, is ETGVTQSPTHLIKTRGQQVTLRCSSQSGHNTVSWYQQALGQGPQFIFQYYREEENGRGNFPPRFSGLQFPNYSSELNVNALELDDSALYLCASSSEVGPQHFGDGTRLSIL.

The rearrangement uses TRBV5-6 and TRBJ2-5; TRBD1 matches 7 bases. After removal of 2 bases from V and 4 bases from J, the junction contained 8 bases not matched to a gene. This CDR3 region has 15 residues. Germline CDR1 is SGHDT and CDR2 is YYEEEE. The CDR3 spells CASSLNRGRGETQYF. CDR3 coding DNA: TGTGCCAGCAGCTTAAACAGGGGCAGAGGAGAGACCCAGTACTTC.

This chain links TRBV5-1 with TRBJ2-2; 8 bases are a match to TRBD2. CDR1 and CDR2 (germline): SGHRS, YFSETQ. There are 17 residues in the CDR3. V shed 3 bases, J shed 0 bases, and the junction held 7 bases outside the gene matches. For the CDR3, the DNA is TGCGCCAGCAGCTGGGAACCACTAGCGGCGAACACCGGGGAGCTGTTTTTT. Translating it yields CASSWEPLAANTGELFF.

Here the CDR3 DNA reads TGTGCCAGCAGCGACGCGGAAGATACGCAGTATTTT. Translating it yields CASSDAEDTQYF. J is TRBJ2-3 and V is TRBV6-4; D call uncertain. Trimming pared 6 bases from V and 5 bases from J, leaving 9 bases between. The germline CDR1 and CDR2 sequences are MRHNA and SNTAGT. The CDR3 is 12 residues long.

The chain combines TRBV3-1 (or the pseudogene TRBV3-2) with TRBJ2-1; unclear D gene. V was trimmed by 0 bases and J by 1 base, leaving 7 bases between them. The CDR3 consists of 15 residues. Germline CDR1 LGHDT, CDR2 YNNKEL (reference sequence). CDR3: CASSQDLSSYNEQFF. The CDR3 region has the DNA TGTGCCAGCAGCCAAGATCTATCTTCCTACAATGAGCAGTTCTTC.

The rearrangement uses TRBV29-1 and TRBJ1-2; TRBD1 is a possible D gene (5 bases). This CDR3 has 15 amino acids. Germline CDR1 is SQVTM and CDR2 is ANQGSEA. Deletions cut 4 bases from V and 3 bases from J, with 18 bases between. CDR3 sequence reads: CSVGARVSDDYGYTF. CDR3 nucleotides: TGCAGCGTTGGAGCCAGGGTTTCTGACGACTATGGCTACACCTTC.

The chain carries TRBV3-1 (or the pseudogene TRBV3-2) and TRBJ2-3; 10 positions agree with TRBD2. The CDR3 sequence is 15 residues long. Germline-derived CDR1 and CDR2 are LGHDT and YNNKEL (reference sequence). The J segment lost 2 bases and the V segment lost 4 bases, leaving 3 bases of the junction unmatched. The chain's CDR3 is CASSRLAGSTDTQYF. For the CDR3, the DNA is TGTGCCAGCAGCCGACTAGCGGGCTCCACAGATACGCAGTATTTT.

This clone was counted a few times. The V call is TRBV5-1, the J call TRBJ1-3, with D perhaps matching TRBD1 (6 bases). The germline V and J ends were trimmed by 4 bases and 0 bases, with 11 bases remaining between them. The CDR3 is made up of 15 amino acids. In germline, CDR1 is SGHRS, CDR2 YFSETQ. The CDR3 sequence: CASSLTGYSGNTIYF. The CDR3 DNA is TGCGCCAGCAGCCTAACAGGGTACTCTGGAAACACCATATATTTT.